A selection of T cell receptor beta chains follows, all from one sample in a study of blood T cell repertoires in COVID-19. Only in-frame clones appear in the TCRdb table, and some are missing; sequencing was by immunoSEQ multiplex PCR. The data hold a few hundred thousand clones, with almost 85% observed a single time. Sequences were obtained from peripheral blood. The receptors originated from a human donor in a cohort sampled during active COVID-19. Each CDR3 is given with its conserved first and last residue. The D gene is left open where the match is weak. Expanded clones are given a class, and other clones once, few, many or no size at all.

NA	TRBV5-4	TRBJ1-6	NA	TGTGCCAGCCTCGAGAGGTCAAGCTCCTATAATTCACCCCTCCACTTT	CASLERSSSYNSPLHF
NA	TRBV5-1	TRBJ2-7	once	TGCGCCAGCAGCTTGGCGGAGGGGATGCAGTACTTC	CASSLAEGMQYF
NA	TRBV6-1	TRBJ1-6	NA	TGTGCCAGCAGTGAAAAACCACAGGGTCGTTCCTATAATTCACCCCTCCACTTT	CASSEKPQGRSYNSPLHF
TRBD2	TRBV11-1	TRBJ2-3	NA	TGTGCCAGCAGCTTCGGGGGGACAGATACGCAGTATTTT	CASSFGGTDTQYF
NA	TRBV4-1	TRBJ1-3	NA	TGCGCCAGCAGCCAAGAAAGAATCGCGAGCTCTGGAAACACCATATATTTT	CASSQERIASSGNTIYF
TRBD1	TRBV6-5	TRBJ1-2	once	TGTGCCAGCAGTTACCTGACAGGGAACTATGGCTACACCTTC	CASSYLTGNYGYTF
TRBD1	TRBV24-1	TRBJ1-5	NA	TGTGCCACCAGGCCAACAGGGGAAGGTCAGCCCCAGCATTTT	CATRPTGEGQPQHF
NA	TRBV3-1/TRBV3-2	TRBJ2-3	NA	TGTGCCAGCAGTCGCGGAGGCGTCAAAGATACGCAGTATTTT	CASSRGGVKDTQYF
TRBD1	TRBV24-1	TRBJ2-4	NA	TGTGCCACCAGCGATGACAGGGGCAAAAACATTCAGTACTTC	CATSDDRGKNIQYF
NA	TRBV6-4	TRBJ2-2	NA	TGTGCCAGCTCCCCAGGGGGGATCGTCGGGGAGCTGTTTTTT	CASSPGGIVGELFF
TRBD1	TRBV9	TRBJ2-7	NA	TGTGCCAGCAGCGTAGGATCTACAGGGGTAACCTACGAGCAGTACTTC	CASSVGSTGVTYEQYF
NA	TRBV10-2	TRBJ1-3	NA	TGCGCCAGCAGCCAAACAGGGATTACCACCATATATTTT	CASSQTGITTIYF
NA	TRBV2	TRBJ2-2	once	TGTGCCAGCACCAACGACGGAGGACAGATAAACACCGGGGAGCTGTTTTTT	CASTNDGGQINTGELFF
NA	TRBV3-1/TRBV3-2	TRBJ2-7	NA	TGTGCCGGAGTAAAGACAGAATACGAGCAGTACTTC	CAGVKTEYEQYF
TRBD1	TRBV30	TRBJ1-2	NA	TGTGCCTGGAGTAAACTGGACAGGGGGCGTCGCTACACCTTC	CAWSKLDRGRRYTF
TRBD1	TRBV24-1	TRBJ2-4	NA	TGTGCCACCAGTGGAGGGGGCAAGGCCAAAAACATTCAGTACTTC	CATSGGGKAKNIQYF
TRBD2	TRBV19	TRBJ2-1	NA	TGTGCCAGTCTTTCCGGGACTAGCGGGGTGAATGAGCAGTTCTTC	CASLSGTSGVNEQFF
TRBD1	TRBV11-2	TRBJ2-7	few	TGTGCCAGCAGCCCTGGGACAGGGGTTTTCTACGAGCAGTACTTC	CASSPGTGVFYEQYF
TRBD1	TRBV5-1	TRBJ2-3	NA	TGCGCCAGCAGCTCGGGACAGGTTAGCACAGATACGCAGTATTTT	CASSSGQVSTDTQYF
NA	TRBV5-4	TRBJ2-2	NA	TGTGCCAGCAGCTTGTCACAGCTGAACACCGGGGAGCTGTTTTTT	CASSLSQLNTGELFF
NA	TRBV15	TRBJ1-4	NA	TGTGCCACCAGCAGAGCAGGAGGTGGTGAAAAACTGTTTTTT	CATSRAGGGEKLFF
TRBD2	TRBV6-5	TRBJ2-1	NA	TGTGCCAGCAGTTACTCGGGCAGCGGGGCAGACAATGAGCAGTTCTTC	CASSYSGSGADNEQFF
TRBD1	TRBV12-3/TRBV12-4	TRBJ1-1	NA	TGTGCCAGCAGTAAAGACAGGGGGAGTGAAGCTTTCTTT	CASSKDRGSEAFF
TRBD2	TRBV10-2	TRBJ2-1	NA	TGCGCCAGCAGGCTAGCGGGGGTATCCTACAATGAGCAGTTCTTC	CASRLAGVSYNEQFF
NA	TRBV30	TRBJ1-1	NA	TGTGCCTGGACCCCGGAGGTGAGAGAAGCTTTCTTT	CAWTPEVREAFF
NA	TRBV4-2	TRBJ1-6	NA	TGTGCCAGCAGAACAGGGACCTCTAATTCACCCCTCCACTTT	CASRTGTSNSPLHF
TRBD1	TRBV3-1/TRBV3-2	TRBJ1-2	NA	TGTGCCAGCAGCCACCGGACAGGGGGGGTCTATGGCTACACCTTC	CASSHRTGGVYGYTF
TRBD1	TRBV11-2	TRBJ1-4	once	TGTGCCAGCAAACCCGGGACAGACAATGAAAAACTGTTTTTT	CASKPGTDNEKLFF
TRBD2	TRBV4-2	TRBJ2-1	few	TGTGCCAGCAGCCAATATAGCGGGGGGGCCTCTCTTGAGCAGTTCTTC	CASSQYSGGASLEQFF
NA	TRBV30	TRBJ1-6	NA	TGTGCCTGGAGTTCGGTTTCCTATAATTCACCCCTCCACTTT	CAWSSVSYNSPLHF
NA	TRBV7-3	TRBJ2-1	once	TGTGCCAGCAGCTTATCGGCGGGGTCGGGGAATGAGCAGTTCTTC	CASSLSAGSGNEQFF
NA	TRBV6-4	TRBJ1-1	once	TGTGCCATTCCCGGGACTGTTTACATGAACACTGAAGCTTTCTTT	CAIPGTVYMNTEAFF
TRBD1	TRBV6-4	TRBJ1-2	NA	TGTGCCAGCAGTGCCTCGGGACAGAACTATGGCTACACCTTC	CASSASGQNYGYTF
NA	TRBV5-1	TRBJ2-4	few	TGCGCCAGCAGCTTGGGTTTCGGAAACATTCAGTACTTC	CASSLGFGNIQYF
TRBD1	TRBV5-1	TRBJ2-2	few	TGCGCCAGTACCGGGACAGGGCTCTCCGGGGAGCTGTTTTTT	CASTGTGLSGELFF
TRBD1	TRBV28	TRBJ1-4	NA	TGTGCCAGCAGGGGACAGGGTGATGAAAAACTGTTTTTT	CASRGQGDEKLFF
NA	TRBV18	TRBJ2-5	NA	TGTGCCAGCTCACCAACTCGACAGCAAGAGACCCAGTACTTC	CASSPTRQQETQYF
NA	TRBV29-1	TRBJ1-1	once	TGCAGCGGAGGGACACCCAGTGAAGCTTTCTTT	CSGGTPSEAFF
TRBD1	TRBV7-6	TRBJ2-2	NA	TGTGCCAGCAGCTTGGACAGGGTAGAAACCGGGGAGCTGTTTTTT	CASSLDRVETGELFF
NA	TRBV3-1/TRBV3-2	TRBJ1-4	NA	TGTGCCAGCGGAAAATCTCGGGCAACTAATGAAAAACTGTTTTTT	CASGKSRATNEKLFF
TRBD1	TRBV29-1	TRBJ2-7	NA	TGCAGCGCGGGACAGGGGGGCTACGAGCAGTACTTC	CSAGQGGYEQYF
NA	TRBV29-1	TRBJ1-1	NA	TGCAGCGCTTTGTTGGGGGGAAACACTGAAGCTTTCTTT	CSALLGGNTEAFF
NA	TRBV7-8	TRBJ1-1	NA	TGTGCCAGCAGCTTGTACGTATCGGGCACTGAAGCTTTCTTT	CASSLYVSGTEAFF
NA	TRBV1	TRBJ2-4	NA	TGCACCAGCAGCCAAGATGGAACAGTTCTAGCCAAAAACATTCAGTACTTC	CTSSQDGTVLAKNIQYF
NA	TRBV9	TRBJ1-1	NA	TGTGCCAGCAGCGCCTCAGGGAACTCTGGCACTGAAGCTTTCTTT	CASSASGNSGTEAFF
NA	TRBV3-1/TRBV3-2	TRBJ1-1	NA	TGTGCCAGCAGCCAAGGATTTGTGGGCGCTTTCTTT	CASSQGFVGAFF
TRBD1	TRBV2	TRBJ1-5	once	TGTGCCAGCAGAGACAGGGTCCGCAATCAGCCCCAGCATTTT	CASRDRVRNQPQHF
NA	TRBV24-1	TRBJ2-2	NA	TGTGCCACCAGTGATGGGCAGGTTTACACCGGGGAGCTGTTTTTT	CATSDGQVYTGELFF
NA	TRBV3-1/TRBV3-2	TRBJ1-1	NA	TGTGCCAGCCTCGAATCAAGGGGGAACACTGAAGCTTTCTTT	CASLESRGNTEAFF
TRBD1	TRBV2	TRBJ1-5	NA	TGTGCCAGCAGGAAGACAGGGGAGGGCAATCAGCCCCAGCATTTT	CASRKTGEGNQPQHF
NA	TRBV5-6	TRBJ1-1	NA	TGTGCCAGCAGCTTGGGGGCAGGGAAGGGCACTGAAGCTTTCTTT	CASSLGAGKGTEAFF